These T cell receptor beta chains were read from a single sample in a study of blood T cell repertoires in COVID-19. Produced via immunoSEQ multiplex PCR; TCRdb's table is partial and in-frame only. The sample has fewer than 70,000 clones; 65% to 90% are singletons. Sequences were obtained from peripheral blood. All receptors come from a woman in her sixties with acute or convalescent COVID-19. The CDR3 runs from the conserved cysteine through the conserved F or W. A D gene is named only where the DNA matches it firmly. A row's size may be missing; if present it is once, few, many or a size class.

J gene	clone size	D gene	V gene	CDR3 DNA	CDR3 protein
TRBJ2-1	NA	TRBD2	TRBV7-3	TGTGCCAGCAGCTCGGGGACTAGCGGCTACAATGAGCAGTTCTTC	CASSSGTSGYNEQFF
TRBJ1-1	NA	NA	TRBV6-5	TGTGCCACCGAAGGGGGTTGGGTGAACACTGAAGCTTTCTTT	CATEGGWVNTEAFF
TRBJ1-2	NA	TRBD1	TRBV19	TGTGCCACCTCGGCAGGACAGGGAAACTATGGCTACACCTTC	CATSAGQGNYGYTF
TRBJ1-1	NA	NA	TRBV29-1	TGCAGCGCCGAACCCTTGAACTCTGAAGCTTTCTTT	CSAEPLNSEAFF
TRBJ1-5	NA	NA	TRBV6-5	TGTGCCAGCAGTATCAGAGGGGGAGGCAATCAGCCCCAGCATTTT	CASSIRGGGNQPQHF
TRBJ1-1	few	NA	TRBV2	TGTGCCAGCATAAGGGAGGGGAACACTGAAGCTTTCTTT	CASIREGNTEAFF
TRBJ1-3	NA	NA	TRBV6-1	TGTGCCAGCACCCAGGGTTCTGGAAACACCATATATTTT	CASTQGSGNTIYF
TRBJ1-2	NA	NA	TRBV30	TGTGCCTGGAGTCCAAGAGCCTCATTTAACTATGGCTACACCTTC	CAWSPRASFNYGYTF
TRBJ1-2	once	TRBD1	TRBV5-6	TGTGCCAGCACCCTGGACAGGGGCTATGGCTACACCTTC	CASTLDRGYGYTF
TRBJ2-3	NA	NA	TRBV29-1	TGCAGCGCCCCGGCGGCTATCACAGATACGCAGTATTTT	CSAPAAITDTQYF
TRBJ1-2	NA	NA	TRBV4-2	TGTGCCAGCAGCCAAGTGAACACTAACTATGGCTACACCTTC	CASSQVNTNYGYTF
TRBJ1-1	few	NA	TRBV29-1	TGCAGCGCTGCCCGGGTGAGGCTGAACACTGAAGCTTTCTTT	CSAARVRLNTEAFF
TRBJ1-2	NA	NA	TRBV9	TGTGCCAGCAGCGTAGATGGAGGGGACGGAGTCGGCTACACCTTC	CASSVDGGDGVGYTF
TRBJ2-3	once	TRBD2	TRBV7-9	TGTGCCAGCAGCTTAGCCGGGTACCTAGCGGAGAGGGATACGCAGTATTTT	CASSLAGYLAERDTQYF
TRBJ1-5	NA	NA	TRBV27	TGTGCCAGCAGCCGAGTTAGCAATCAGCCCCAGCATTTT	CASSRVSNQPQHF
TRBJ1-1	NA	NA	TRBV6-1	TGTGCCAGCAGTGAAGGGGCGGGGGAAGCTTTCTTT	CASSEGAGEAFF
TRBJ1-2	NA	TRBD1	TRBV7-2	TGTGCCAGCAGCTTAGTGGGACAGGGGAGAGGCTACACCTTC	CASSLVGQGRGYTF
TRBJ2-7	medium-sized	TRBD1	TRBV10-1	TGCGCCAGCAGTGAGTCGTCGGACAGGCCCTCCTACGAGCAGTACTTC	CASSESSDRPSYEQYF
TRBJ1-2	few	NA	TRBV30	TGTGCCTGGAGTGTACCAGTGTATGGCTACACCTTC	CAWSVPVYGYTF
TRBJ1-1	NA	NA	TRBV10-3	TGTGCCATCAGTGGTACCGACCGGGGCACTGAAGCTTTCTTT	CAISGTDRGTEAFF
TRBJ1-2	NA	NA	TRBV3-1/TRBV3-2	TGTGCCAGCAGCCAAGATGGGGGGGATTACTATGGCTACACCTTC	CASSQDGGDYYGYTF
TRBJ2-1	NA	TRBD2	TRBV11-2	TGTGCCAGCAGCTTAGCGGTAGCGGGGGGTCACAATGAGCAGTTCTTC	CASSLAVAGGHNEQFF
TRBJ1-1	NA	TRBD1	TRBV12-5	TGTGCTAGTGGAGCCCAGGGGGCGCGCACTGAAGCTTTCTTT	CASGAQGARTEAFF
TRBJ1-4	NA	NA	TRBV7-9	TGTGCCAGCAGCTTAAGATGGGGGGGAAGCGAAAAACTGTTTTTT	CASSLRWGGSEKLFF
TRBJ1-4	NA	NA	TRBV19	TGTGCCAGTAGTCCCACTCAGGTTTCTAATGAAAAACTGTTTTTT	CASSPTQVSNEKLFF
TRBJ1-4	NA	NA	TRBV18	TGTGCCAGCTCACCATTCCGGACGGCGTCGGGAGAAAAACTGTTTTTT	CASSPFRTASGEKLFF
TRBJ1-2	NA	TRBD1	TRBV6-5	TGTGCCAGCAGCTCAGCAGGCAGGGGGCTCTATGGCTACACCTTC	CASSSAGRGLYGYTF
TRBJ2-7	NA	NA	TRBV7-9	TGTGCCAGCAGCTTAGCGCTTCCCCCGGTGAACGAGCAGTACTTC	CASSLALPPVNEQYF
TRBJ2-3	NA	NA	TRBV7-8	TGTGCCAGCAGCTTAGGGCAAGGCACAGATACGCAGTATTTT	CASSLGQGTDTQYF
TRBJ1-5	NA	NA	TRBV12-3/TRBV12-4	TGTGCCAGCAGCCAGACAGTAGGGCAGCCCCAGCATTTT	CASSQTVGQPQHF
TRBJ1-4	NA	TRBD1	TRBV7-7	TGTGCCAGCAGCACAGGACAGGGGGCTAGTGAAAAACTGTTTTTT	CASSTGQGASEKLFF
TRBJ1-2	NA	TRBD1	TRBV25-1	TGTGCCAGCAGTCAGGGACAGGGCTATGGCTACACCTTC	CASSQGQGYGYTF
TRBJ1-6	NA	NA	TRBV4-2	TGTGCCAGCAGCCCGAGCCTTGACAGCTATAATTCACCCCTCCACTTT	CASSPSLDSYNSPLHF
TRBJ1-1	NA	NA	TRBV19	TGTGCCAGTATGGGGGGAGGGTCCACTGAAGCTTTCTTT	CASMGGGSTEAFF
TRBJ1-5	NA	TRBD1	TRBV6-4	TGTGCCAGCAGTTCAGGGACAGCTCAGCCCCAGCATTTT	CASSSGTAQPQHF
TRBJ1-4	NA	TRBD1	TRBV11-2	TGTGCCAGCAGCCCTGAGAACACAGGGGGGAATGAAAAACTGTTTTTT	CASSPENTGGNEKLFF
TRBJ1-6	NA	NA	TRBV5-4	TGTGCCAGCAGCTTGCCCGGGGGGATACCCCTCCACTTT	CASSLPGGIPLHF
TRBJ1-5	NA	NA	TRBV9	TGTGCCAGCAGCGTAGGGGGGCTAGGCAATCAGCCCCAGCATTTT	CASSVGGLGNQPQHF
TRBJ1-2	NA	NA	TRBV19	TGTGCCAGTAGTGCGACAGGCGCGGGTGGCTACACCTTC	CASSATGAGGYTF
TRBJ1-5	NA	NA	TRBV6-5	TGTGCCAGTTATACAGGATCCAGTATCAATCAGCCCCAGCATTTT	CASYTGSSINQPQHF
TRBJ1-2	once	NA	TRBV14	TGTGCCAGCAGCCAAGAGGGGAGACGTAACTATGGCTACACCTTC	CASSQEGRRNYGYTF
TRBJ1-2	NA	TRBD1	TRBV9	TGTGCCAGCAGCGTAGCCCCCCTGGGACAGGGCGGCTACACCTTC	CASSVAPLGQGGYTF
TRBJ2-2	NA	NA	TRBV29-1	TGCAGCGTTGCCTTGGTTGGGGCCCGCGCCGGGGAGCTGTTTTTT	CSVALVGARAGELFF
TRBJ2-7	NA	TRBD1	TRBV27	TGTGCCGGCAGGGGGACAGGGAGCTACGAGCAGTACTTC	CAGRGTGSYEQYF
TRBJ1-2	NA	TRBD1	TRBV29-1	TGCAGCGTTGAGACACAGGGGATCTATGGCTACACCTTC	CSVETQGIYGYTF
TRBJ2-7	NA	NA	TRBV30	TGTGCCTGGTCCAACCGAGGAAGGGAGCAGTACTTC	CAWSNRGREQYF
TRBJ1-5	NA	TRBD1	TRBV5-6	TGTGCCAGCAGCAGGCGGACAGGGACATTTCAGCCCCAGCATTTT	CASSRRTGTFQPQHF
TRBJ1-5	NA	NA	TRBV10-3	TGTGCCATCAGTGAGAGGCAGGGATCGCTTTGGAATCAGCCCCAGCATTTT	CAISERQGSLWNQPQHF